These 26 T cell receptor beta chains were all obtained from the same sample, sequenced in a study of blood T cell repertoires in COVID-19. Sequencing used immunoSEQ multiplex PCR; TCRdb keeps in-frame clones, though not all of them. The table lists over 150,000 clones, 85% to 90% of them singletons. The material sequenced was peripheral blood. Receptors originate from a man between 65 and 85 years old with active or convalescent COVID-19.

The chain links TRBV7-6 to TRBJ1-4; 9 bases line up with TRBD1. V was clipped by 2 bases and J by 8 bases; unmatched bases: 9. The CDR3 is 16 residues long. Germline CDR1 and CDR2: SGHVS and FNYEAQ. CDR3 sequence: CASSLLTPGTGEKLFF. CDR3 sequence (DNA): TGTGCCAGCAGCTTACTCACCCCCGGGACAGGGGAAAAACTGTTTTTT.

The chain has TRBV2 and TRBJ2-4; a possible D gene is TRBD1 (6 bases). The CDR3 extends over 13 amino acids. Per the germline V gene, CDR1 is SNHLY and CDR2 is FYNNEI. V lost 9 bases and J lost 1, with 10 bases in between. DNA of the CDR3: TGTGCCAGTTACAGGGAGGCCAAAAACATTCAGTACTTC. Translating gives CASYREAKNIQYF.

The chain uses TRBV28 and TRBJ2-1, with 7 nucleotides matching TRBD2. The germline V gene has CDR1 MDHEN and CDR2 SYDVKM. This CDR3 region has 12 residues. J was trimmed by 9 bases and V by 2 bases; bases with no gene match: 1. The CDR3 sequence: CASSLGGGEQFF. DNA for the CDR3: TGTGCCAGCAGTTTAGGGGGGGGTGAGCAGTTCTTC.

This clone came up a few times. CDR3 region: CATSDDRGIYNEQFF. CDR3 bases: TGTGCCACCAGTGATGACAGGGGGATCTACAATGAGCAGTTCTTC. The chain is built from TRBV24-1 and TRBJ2-1; 9 bases are shared with TRBD1. The CDR3 consists of 15 residues. Per the germline V gene, CDR1 is KGHDR and CDR2 is SFDVKD. The trim removed 3 bases at V and 3 bases at J, leaving 2 bases unmatched.

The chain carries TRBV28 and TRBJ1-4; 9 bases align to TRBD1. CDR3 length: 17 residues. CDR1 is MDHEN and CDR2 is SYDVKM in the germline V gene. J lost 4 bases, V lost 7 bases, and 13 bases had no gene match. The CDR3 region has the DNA TGTGCCAGCAAGTCCGACAGGGGGGTCCTTATTAATGAAAAACTGTTTTTT. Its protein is CASKSDRGVLINEKLFF.

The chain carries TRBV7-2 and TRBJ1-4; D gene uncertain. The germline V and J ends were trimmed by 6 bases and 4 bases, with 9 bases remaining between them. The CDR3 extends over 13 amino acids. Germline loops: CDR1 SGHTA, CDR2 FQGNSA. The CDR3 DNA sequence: TGTGCCAGCAGGGAGACGGTTAATGAAAAACTGTTTTTT. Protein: CASRETVNEKLFF.

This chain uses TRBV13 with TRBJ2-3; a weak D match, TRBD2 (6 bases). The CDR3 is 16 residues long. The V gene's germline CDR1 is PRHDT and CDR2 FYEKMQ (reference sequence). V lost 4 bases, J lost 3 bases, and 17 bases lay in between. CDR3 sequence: CASSSRTGTGTDTQYF. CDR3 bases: TGTGCCAGCAGCTCCCGGACCGGGACTGGGACAGATACGCAGTATTTT. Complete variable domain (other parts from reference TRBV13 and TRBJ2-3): AAGVIQSPRHLIKEKRETATLKCYPIPRHDTVYWYQQGPGQDPQFLISFYEKMQSDKGSIPDRFSAQQFSDYHSELNMSSLELGDSALYFCASSSRTGTGTDTQYFGPGTRLTVL.

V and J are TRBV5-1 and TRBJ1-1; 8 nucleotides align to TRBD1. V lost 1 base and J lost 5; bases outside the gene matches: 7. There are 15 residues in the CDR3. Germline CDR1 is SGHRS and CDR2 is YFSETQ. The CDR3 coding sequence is TGCGCCAGCAGCTTGTCCGGACAGGGCAGGACTGAAGCTTTCTTT. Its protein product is CASSLSGQGRTEAFF.

CDR3 nucleotide sequence: TGTGCCAGCAGCCGGGGGGGCGGGTTCTCTGAAGCTTTCTTT. This encodes CASSRGGGFSEAFF. The chain combines TRBV5-4 with TRBJ1-1, with TRBD1 as a possible D gene (6 bases). Germline lookup yields CDR1 SGHNT and CDR2 YYREEE (reference sequence). The CDR3 loop spans 14 amino acids. V lost 4 bases to trimming and J lost 6 bases, with 16 bases between them. Drawing the rest from reference TRBV5-4 and TRBJ1-1, the complete variable domain is ETGVTQSPTHLIKTRGQQVTLRCSSQSGHNTVSWYQQALGQGPQFIFQYYREEENGRGNFPPRFSGLQFPNYSSELNVNALELDDSALYLCASSRGGGFSEAFFGQGTRLTVV.

The CDR3 coding sequence is TGTGCCAGCAGTTTAATAAAGTCTAGCAAACTGTTTTTT. It specifies CASSLIKSSKLFF. V gene TRBV28 combines with J gene TRBJ1-4, with D unclear. The V end was cut by 2 bases, the J end by 11 bases, with 12 bases between. This CDR3 is built from 13 residues. The germline CDR1 and CDR2 sequences are MDHEN and SYDVKM.

CDR3 nucleotide sequence: TGTGCCAGCAGCTTCTCTTCGACAGCCTACGAGCAGTACTTC. Protein: CASSFSSTAYEQYF. The genes are TRBV6-5 and TRBJ2-7; D might be TRBD1 (5 bases). Germline CDR1 and CDR2: MNHEY and SVGAGI. V lost 6 bases to trimming and J lost 2 bases, with 14 bases between them. The CDR3 runs to 14 residues.

CDR3 in DNA: TGTGCCAGCAGCAGCTGGACAGTTTCAAACACTGAAGCTTTCTTT. It encodes CASSSWTVSNTEAFF. The chain links TRBV7-9 to TRBJ1-1; D may be TRBD1 (6 bases). V was clipped by 5 bases and J by 2 bases, with 15 bases between them. CDR1 and CDR2 from the germline V gene are SEHNR and FQNEAQ (reference sequence). The length of the CDR3 is 15 residues.

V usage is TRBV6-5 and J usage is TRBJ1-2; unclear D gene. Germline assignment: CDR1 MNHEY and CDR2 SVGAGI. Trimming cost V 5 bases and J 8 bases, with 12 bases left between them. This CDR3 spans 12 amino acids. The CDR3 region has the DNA TGTGCCAGCAGTAACTTGGGCCGGGGCTACACCTTC. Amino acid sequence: CASSNLGRGYTF.

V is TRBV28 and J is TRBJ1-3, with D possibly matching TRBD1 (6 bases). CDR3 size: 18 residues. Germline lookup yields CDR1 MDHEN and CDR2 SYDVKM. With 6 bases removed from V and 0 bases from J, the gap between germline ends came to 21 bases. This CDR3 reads CASSSGEGGRSSGNTIYF. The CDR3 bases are TGTGCCAGCAGCTCGGGGGAGGGGGGCCGAAGCTCTGGAAACACCATATATTTT.

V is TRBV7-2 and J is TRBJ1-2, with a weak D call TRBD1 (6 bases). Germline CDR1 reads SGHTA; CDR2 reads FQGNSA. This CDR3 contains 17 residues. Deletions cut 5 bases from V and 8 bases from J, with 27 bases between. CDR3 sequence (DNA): TGTGCCAGCAGCCCCCGACGTCAGGGGCCTACAAGAGGGGGCTACACCTTC. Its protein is CASSPRRQGPTRGGYTF.

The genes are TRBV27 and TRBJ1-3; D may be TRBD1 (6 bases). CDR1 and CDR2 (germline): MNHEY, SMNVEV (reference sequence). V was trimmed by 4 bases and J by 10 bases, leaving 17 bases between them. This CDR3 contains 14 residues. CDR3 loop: CASSSYREGETIYF. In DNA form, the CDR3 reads TGTGCCAGCAGTTCATACAGGGAGGGCGAGACCATATATTTT.

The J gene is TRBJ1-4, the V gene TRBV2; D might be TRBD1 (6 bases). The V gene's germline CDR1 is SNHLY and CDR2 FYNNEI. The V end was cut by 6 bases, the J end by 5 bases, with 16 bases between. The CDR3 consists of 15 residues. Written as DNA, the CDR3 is TGTGCCAGCAGACCAAGGACAGTGGGGAATGAAAAACTGTTTTTT. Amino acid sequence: CASRPRTVGNEKLFF.

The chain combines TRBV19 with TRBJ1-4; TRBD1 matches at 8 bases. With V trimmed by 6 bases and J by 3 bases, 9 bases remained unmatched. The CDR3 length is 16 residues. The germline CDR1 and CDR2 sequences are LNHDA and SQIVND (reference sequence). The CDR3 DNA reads TGTGCCAGTAGCCGCAGGGGGCGTTGGGCTAATGAAAAACTGTTTTTT. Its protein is CASSRRGRWANEKLFF.

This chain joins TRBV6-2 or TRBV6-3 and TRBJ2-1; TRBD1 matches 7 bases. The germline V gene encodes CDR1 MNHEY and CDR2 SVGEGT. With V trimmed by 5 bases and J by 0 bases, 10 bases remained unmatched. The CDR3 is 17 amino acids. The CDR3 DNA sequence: TGTGCCAGCAGTCCACCTTCGGGACAGAGCTCCTACAATGAGCAGTTCTTC. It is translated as CASSPPSGQSSYNEQFF.

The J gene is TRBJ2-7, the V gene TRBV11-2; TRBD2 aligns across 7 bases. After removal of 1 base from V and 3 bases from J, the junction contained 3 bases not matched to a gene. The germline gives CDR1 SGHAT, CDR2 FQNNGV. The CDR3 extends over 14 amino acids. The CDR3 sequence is CASSLGGGIYEQYF. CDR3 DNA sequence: TGTGCCAGCAGCTTAGGGGGGGGGATCTACGAGCAGTACTTC. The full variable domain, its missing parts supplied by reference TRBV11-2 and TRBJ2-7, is EAGVAQSPRYKIIEKRQSVAFWCNPISGHATLYWYQQILGQGPKLLIQFQNNGVVDDSQLPKDRFSAERLKGVDSTLKIQPAKLEDSAVYLCASSLGGGIYEQYFGPGTRLTVT.

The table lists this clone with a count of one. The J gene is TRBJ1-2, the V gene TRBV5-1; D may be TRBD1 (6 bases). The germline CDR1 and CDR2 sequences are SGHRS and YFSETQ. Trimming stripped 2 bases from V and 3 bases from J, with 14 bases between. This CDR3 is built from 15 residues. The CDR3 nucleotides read TGCGCCAGCAGCTTTGAGGTCCCAGGGGACTATGGCTACACCTTC. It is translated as CASSFEVPGDYGYTF.

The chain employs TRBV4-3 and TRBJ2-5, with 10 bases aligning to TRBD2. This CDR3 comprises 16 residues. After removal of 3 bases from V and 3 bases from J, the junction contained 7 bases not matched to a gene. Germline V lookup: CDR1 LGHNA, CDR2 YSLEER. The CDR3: CASSQGPGTSEETQYF. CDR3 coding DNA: TGCGCCAGCAGCCAGGGACCCGGGACTAGCGAAGAGACCCAGTACTTC.

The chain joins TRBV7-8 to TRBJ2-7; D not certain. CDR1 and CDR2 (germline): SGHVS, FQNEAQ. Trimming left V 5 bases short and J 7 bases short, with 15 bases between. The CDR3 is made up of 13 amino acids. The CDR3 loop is CASSASGRGEQYF. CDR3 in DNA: TGTGCCAGCAGCGCATCGGGTCGTGGGGAGCAGTACTTC.

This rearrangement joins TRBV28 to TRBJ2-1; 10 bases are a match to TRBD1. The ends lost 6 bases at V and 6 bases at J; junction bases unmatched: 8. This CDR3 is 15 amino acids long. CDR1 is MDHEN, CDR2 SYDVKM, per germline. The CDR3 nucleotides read TGTGCCAGCAGGGGAGGACAGGGGGTCGGCAATGAGCAGTTCTTC. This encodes CASRGGQGVGNEQFF.

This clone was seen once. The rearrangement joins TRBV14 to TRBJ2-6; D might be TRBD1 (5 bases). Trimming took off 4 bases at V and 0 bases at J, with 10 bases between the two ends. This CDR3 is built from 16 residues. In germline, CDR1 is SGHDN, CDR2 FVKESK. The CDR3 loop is CASSLGHSSGANVLTF. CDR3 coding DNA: TGTGCCAGCAGCCTCGGACATAGCTCTGGGGCCAACGTCCTGACTTTC.

This chain's CDR3 is CASSLDRGREQYF. The CDR3 DNA reads as TGTGCCAGCTCTCTAGACAGGGGGCGCGAGCAGTACTTC. The chain couples TRBV18 to TRBJ2-7; 10 positions agree with TRBD1. CDR3 length: 13 amino acids. J gave up 6 bases and V 6 bases, and 5 bases lay outside the gene matches. The germline V gene encodes CDR1 KGHSH and CDR2 LQKENI. The whole variable domain, remainder taken from reference TRBV18 and TRBJ2-7, is NAGVMQNPRHLVRRRGQEARLRCSPMKGHSHVYWYRQLPEEGLKFMVYLQKENIIDESGMPKERFSAEFPKEGPSILRIQQVVRGDSAAYFCASSLDRGREQYFGPGTRLTVT.